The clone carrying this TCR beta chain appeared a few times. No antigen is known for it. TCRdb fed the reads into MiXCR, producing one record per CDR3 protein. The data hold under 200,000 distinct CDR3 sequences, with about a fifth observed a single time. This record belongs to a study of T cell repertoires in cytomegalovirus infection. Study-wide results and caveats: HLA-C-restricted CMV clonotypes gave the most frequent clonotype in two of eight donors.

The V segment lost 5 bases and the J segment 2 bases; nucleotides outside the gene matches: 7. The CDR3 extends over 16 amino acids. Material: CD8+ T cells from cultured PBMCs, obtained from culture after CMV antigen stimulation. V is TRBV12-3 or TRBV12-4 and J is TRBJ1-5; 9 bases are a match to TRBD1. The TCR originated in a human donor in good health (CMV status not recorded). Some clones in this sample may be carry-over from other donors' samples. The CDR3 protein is CASSPPWDRGNQPQHF. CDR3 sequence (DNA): TGTGCCAGCAGTCCCCCCTGGGACAGGGGCAATCAGCCCCAGCATTTT.